This TCR beta chain was retrieved from a study of cytomegalovirus exposure and HLA in healthy donors. The PCR ran on 60 Vbeta and 13 Jbeta primers. The method was immunoSEQ multiplex PCR; TCRdb's version includes in-frame clones alone and lacks a portion of them. The sample holds 100,000 to 150,000 clones, 72% seen once. This CDR3 is built from 15 residues. V lost 4 bases, J lost 0 bases, and 13 bases lay in between. Germline CDR1 MGHRA, CDR2 YSYEKL. The sequenced material came from PBMCs. The receptor was isolated from a man aged 45 to 65 in good health and CMV-seropositive. The chain employs TRBV4-1 and TRBJ2-7; maybe TRBD1 (6 bases). Written as DNA, the CDR3 is TGCGCCAGCAGCCGACCCACAGGGACCTCCTACGAGCAGTACTTC. Translation gives CASSRPTGTSYEQYF.